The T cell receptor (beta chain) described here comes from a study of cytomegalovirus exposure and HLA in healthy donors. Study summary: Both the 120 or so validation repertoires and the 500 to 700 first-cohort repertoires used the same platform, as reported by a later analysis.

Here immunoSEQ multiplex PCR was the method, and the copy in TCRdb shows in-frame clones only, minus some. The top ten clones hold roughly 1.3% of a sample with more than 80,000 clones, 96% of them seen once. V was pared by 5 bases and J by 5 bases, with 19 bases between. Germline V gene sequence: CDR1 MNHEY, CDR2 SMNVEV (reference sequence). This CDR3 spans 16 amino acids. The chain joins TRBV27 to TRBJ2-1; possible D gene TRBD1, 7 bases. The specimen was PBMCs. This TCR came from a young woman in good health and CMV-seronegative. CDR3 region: CASSTRQGGGHNEQFF. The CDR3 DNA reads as TGTGCCAGCAGTACCCGACAGGGAGGCGGGCACAATGAGCAGTTCTTC.